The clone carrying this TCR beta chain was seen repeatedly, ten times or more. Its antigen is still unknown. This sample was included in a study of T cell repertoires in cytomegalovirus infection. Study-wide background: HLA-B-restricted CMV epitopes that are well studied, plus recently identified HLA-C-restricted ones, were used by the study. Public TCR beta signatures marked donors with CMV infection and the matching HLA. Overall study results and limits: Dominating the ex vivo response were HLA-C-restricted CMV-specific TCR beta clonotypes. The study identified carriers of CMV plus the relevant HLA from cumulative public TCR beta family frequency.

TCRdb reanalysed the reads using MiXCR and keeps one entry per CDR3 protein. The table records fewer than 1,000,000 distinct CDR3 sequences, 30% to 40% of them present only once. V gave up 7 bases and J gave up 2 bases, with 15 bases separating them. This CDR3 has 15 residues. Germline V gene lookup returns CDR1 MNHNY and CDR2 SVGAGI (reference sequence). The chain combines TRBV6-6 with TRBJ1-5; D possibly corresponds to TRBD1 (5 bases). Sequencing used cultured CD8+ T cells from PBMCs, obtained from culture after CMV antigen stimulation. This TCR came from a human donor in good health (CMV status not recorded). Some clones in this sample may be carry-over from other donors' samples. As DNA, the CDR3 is TGTGCCAGCACCACGGGGGGAGTAGGCAATCAGCCCCAGCATTTT. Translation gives CASTTGGVGNQPQHF.